This is a list of T cell receptor beta chains from one sample in a study of shared clonotypes between healthy human individuals. Produced via immunoSEQ multiplex PCR; TCRdb's table is partial and in-frame only. The repertoire includes roughly 2.5 million clones, roughly nine tenths of them detected once, and over 0.12% sits in the top ten. The sequenced sample was naive CD4+ T cells sorted from blood. The receptors derive from a young man in good health. CDR3s include the opening cysteine and the closing phenylalanine or tryptophan. D genes are given only for firm matches. Expanded clones get a size class; other rows say once, few or many, or leave the size out.

D,J,length,V,size,DNA,CDR3
.,TRBJ1-1,13,TRBV6-5,.,TGTGCCAGTCAAGGCGCCATGAACACTGAAGCTTTCTTT,CASQGAMNTEAFF
.,TRBJ2-7,15,TRBV18,.,TGTGCCAGCTCACCACTTCGCGAGACCTCCTACGAGCAGTACTTC,CASSPLRETSYEQYF
TRBD2,TRBJ2-5,17,TRBV4-1,.,TGCGCCAGCAGCCAAGATAAGGCTAGCGGGCTAAAAGAGACCCAGTACTTC,CASSQDKASGLKETQYF
.,TRBJ1-5,12,TRBV7-9,.,TGTGCCAGCAGTTACAGGGACCAGCCCCAGCATTTT,CASSYRDQPQHF
.,TRBJ2-2,14,TRBV11-2,.,TGTGCCAGCAGCTTAGATAAGGGGACCGGGGAGCTGTTTTTT,CASSLDKGTGELFF
.,TRBJ2-5,13,TRBV7-9,.,TGTGCCAGCAGGGAGGGGGTAAAAGAGACCCAGTACTTC,CASREGVKETQYF
.,TRBJ2-3,15,TRBV11-2,.,TGTGCCAGCAGCCTGACCGGGCCTCTAGGAGATACGCAGTATTTT,CASSLTGPLGDTQYF
TRBD2,TRBJ2-1,17,TRBV10-1,.,TGCGCCAGCAGTGAGGCGAGGGGACTAGCGGGAGACAATGAGCAGTTCTTC,CASSEARGLAGDNEQFF
TRBD1,TRBJ2-2,15,TRBV7-3,.,TGTGCCAGCAGCTTAATGGGACAGGGGACCGGGGAGCTGTTTTTT,CASSLMGQGTGELFF
.,TRBJ2-1,13,TRBV7-9,.,TGTGCCAGCAGCTTTCTATCCTACAATGAGCAGTTCTTC,CASSFLSYNEQFF
TRBD2,TRBJ2-7,16,TRBV6-5,.,TGTGCCAGCAGTTACGGGCGACTAGCGGGACAAAACGAGCAGTACTTC,CASSYGRLAGQNEQYF
.,TRBJ1-5,15,TRBV6-1,.,TGTGCCAGCAAGGGGACACTTAACAGCAATCAGCCCCAGCATTTT,CASKGTLNSNQPQHF
.,TRBJ1-4,14,TRBV30,.,TGTGCCTGGAAGGGAAACCCGGCGGGTGAAAAACTGTTTTTT,CAWKGNPAGEKLFF
.,TRBJ1-1,11,TRBV27,.,TGTGCCAGCAGGGGGGCCGCTGAAGCTTTCTTT,CASRGAAEAFF
.,TRBJ2-1,15,TRBV5-4,.,TGTGCCAGCAGCTTGGATGGTGTCTCCTACAATGAGCAGTTCTTC,CASSLDGVSYNEQFF
.,TRBJ2-7,14,TRBV18,.,TGTGCCAGCTCACCCACTATTTCCAACTACGAGCAGTACTTC,CASSPTISNYEQYF
.,TRBJ2-1,11,TRBV10-3,.,TGTGCCATCAGTGATTCGAATGAGCAGTTCTTC,CAISDSNEQFF
.,TRBJ1-4,14,TRBV19,once,TGTGCCAGTAGTATTAAGTACTCTAATGAAAAACTGTTTTTT,CASSIKYSNEKLFF
.,TRBJ2-5,14,TRBV9,.,TGTGCCAGCAGCGTATTGGCGAGCCAAGAGACCCAGTACTTC,CASSVLASQETQYF
TRBD2,TRBJ2-5,15,TRBV5-4,.,TGTGCCAGCAGCCGGGGGGGCGCGGGAAAAGAGACCCAGTACTTC,CASSRGGAGKETQYF
TRBD1,TRBJ1-1,16,TRBV28,.,TGTGCCAGCAGTTCTTACAGGGGGGCGCTGAACACTGAAGCTTTCTTT,CASSSYRGALNTEAFF
.,TRBJ2-7,18,TRBV11-2,.,TGTGCCAGCAGCTTAGATACGATTGGGGCCAGGAGCTCCTACGAGCAGTACTTC,CASSLDTIGARSSYEQYF
.,TRBJ2-2,14,TRBV10-1,.,TGCGCCAGCAGCCCGGGACCCAACACCGGGGAGCTGTTTTTT,CASSPGPNTGELFF
.,TRBJ2-7,11,TRBV30,.,TGTGCCTGGAGTGGGGGATACGAGCAGTACTTC,CAWSGGYEQYF
.,TRBJ2-3,15,TRBV18,.,TGTGCCAGCTCACCAAAAGCAGCCATCACAGATACGCAGTATTTT,CASSPKAAITDTQYF
TRBD1,TRBJ2-2,16,TRBV9,.,TGTGCCAGCAGCGTAGGCCAGGGGGCGAAAACCGGGGAGCTGTTTTTT,CASSVGQGAKTGELFF
.,TRBJ2-7,13,TRBV5-1,.,TGCGCCAGCAGCCCCGGTCGGTCCTACGAGCAGTACTTC,CASSPGRSYEQYF
TRBD2,TRBJ2-3,15,TRBV5-4,.,TGTGCCAGCTGGAAAGCGGGGCTCCCCCCAGATACGCAGTATTTT,CASWKAGLPPDTQYF
.,TRBJ1-6,17,TRBV27,.,TGTGCCAGCAGTTTAACCCCCTCAAGCTCCTATAATTCACCCCTCCACTTT,CASSLTPSSSYNSPLHF
.,TRBJ2-5,14,TRBV28,.,TGTGCCAGCAGCGCGGCGGACAACCAAGAGACCCAGTACTTC,CASSAADNQETQYF
TRBD1,TRBJ1-5,16,TRBV5-1,.,TGCGCCAGCAGCTTGGCCCCAAGGGACAGGGGGCCTCCCCAGCATTTT,CASSLAPRDRGPPQHF
.,TRBJ2-3,14,TRBV5-1,.,TGCGCCAGCAGCTCCGGGACACTCACAGATACGCAGTATTTT,CASSSGTLTDTQYF
.,TRBJ1-1,13,TRBV5-8,.,TGTGCCAGCAGAGGAGGACGGGAAACTGAAGCTTTCTTT,CASRGGRETEAFF
.,TRBJ1-2,14,TRBV4-1,.,TGCGCCAGCAGCCCAGAGGGAACTAACTATGGCTACACCTTC,CASSPEGTNYGYTF
.,TRBJ1-1,12,TRBV2,once,TGTGCCAGCAGTGTCGACAGGAGGATCGCTTTCTTT,CASSVDRRIAFF
TRBD1,TRBJ1-3,16,TRBV6-1,once,TGTGCCAGCAGTGAAATGGGACAGTTCTCTGGAAACACCATATATTTT,CASSEMGQFSGNTIYF